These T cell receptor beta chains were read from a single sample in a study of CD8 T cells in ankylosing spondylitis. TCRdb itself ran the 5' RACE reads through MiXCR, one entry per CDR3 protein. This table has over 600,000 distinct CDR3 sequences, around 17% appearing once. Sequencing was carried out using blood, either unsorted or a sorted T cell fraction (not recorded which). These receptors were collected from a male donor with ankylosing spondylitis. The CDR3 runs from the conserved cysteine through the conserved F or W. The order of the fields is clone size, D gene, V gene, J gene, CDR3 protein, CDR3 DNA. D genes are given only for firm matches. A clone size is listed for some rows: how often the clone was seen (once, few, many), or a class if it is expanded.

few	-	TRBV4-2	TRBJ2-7	CASSQDPDYEQYF	TGTGCCAGCAGCCAAGACCCGGACTACGAGCAGTACTTC
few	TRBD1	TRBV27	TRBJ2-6	CASSWTGLAGANVLTF	TGTGCCAGCAGTTGGACAGGTCTGGCTGGGGCCAACGTCCTGACTTTC
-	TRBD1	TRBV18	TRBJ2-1	CASSQDRDHEQFF	TGTGCCAGCTCACAGGACAGGGACCATGAGCAGTTCTTC
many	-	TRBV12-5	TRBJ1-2	CASGLVQGGDYGYTF	TGTGCTAGTGGTTTGGTACAGGGAGGGGACTATGGCTACACCTTC
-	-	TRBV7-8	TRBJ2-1	CASIKFPSQLGFNEQFF	TGTGCCAGCATTAAATTCCCCTCGCAGTTGGGTTTCAATGAGCAGTTCTTC
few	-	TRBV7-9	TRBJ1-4	CASSLAWEPREKLFF	TGTGCCAGCAGCTTAGCTTGGGAGCCCCGGGAAAAACTGTTTTTT
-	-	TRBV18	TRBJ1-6	CASSPDTTNSPLHF	TGTGCCAGCTCACCGGACACAACCAATTCACCCCTCCACTTT
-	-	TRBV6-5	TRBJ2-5	CASSYGAGAAETQYF	TGTGCCAGCAGTTACGGGGCTGGTGCGGCAGAGACCCAGTACTTC
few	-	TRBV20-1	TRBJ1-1	CSAPGLGVKNTEAFF	TGCAGTGCTCCGGGGTTGGGGGTGAAGAACACTGAAGCTTTCTTT
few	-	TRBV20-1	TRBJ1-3	CSASDRRLGVTIYF	TGCAGTGCTAGCGACCGGCGCCTCGGTGTCACCATATATTTT
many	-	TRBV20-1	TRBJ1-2	CSATPPSTHGYTF	TGCAGTGCTACTCCTCCCTCGACTCATGGCTACACCTTC
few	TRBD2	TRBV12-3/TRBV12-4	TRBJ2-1	CASSPSGGAEFF	TGTGCCAGCAGCCCTAGCGGGGGGGCTGAGTTCTTC
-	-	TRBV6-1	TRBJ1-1	CASTQGSGSWTEAFF	TGTGCCAGCACCCAGGGGTCTGGATCTTGGACTGAAGCTTTCTTT
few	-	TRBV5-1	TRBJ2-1	CASSLFPPYNEQFF	TGCGCCAGCAGCTTGTTCCCCCCTTACAATGAGCAGTTCTTC
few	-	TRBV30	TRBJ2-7	CAWMGGYEQYF	TGTGCCTGGATGGGGGGCTACGAGCAGTACTTC
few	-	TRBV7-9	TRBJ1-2	CASSLAQNYGYTF	TGTGCCAGCAGCTTAGCACAGAACTATGGCTACACCTTC
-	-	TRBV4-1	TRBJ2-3	CASSQEGHLDTQYF	TGCGCCAGCAGCCAAGAGGGACATTTAGATACGCAGTATTTT
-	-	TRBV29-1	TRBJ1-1	CSVGWDTEAFF	TGCAGCGTTGGGTGGGACACTGAAGCTTTCTTT
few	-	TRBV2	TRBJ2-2	CASSFSPGATGELFF	TGTGCCAGCAGCTTCTCTCCGGGAGCCACCGGGGAGCTGTTTTTT
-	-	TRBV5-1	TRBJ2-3	CASRTTFTDTQYF	TGCGCCAGCAGGACGACCTTCACAGATACGCAGTATTTT
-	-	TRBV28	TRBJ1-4	CASSLGSHGQSEKLFF	TGTGCCAGCAGTTTAGGGTCGCATGGACAATCTGAAAAACTGTTTTTT
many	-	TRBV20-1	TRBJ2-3	CSARDEVLEDTQYF	TGCAGTGCTAGAGATGAGGTACTTGAAGATACGCAGTATTTT
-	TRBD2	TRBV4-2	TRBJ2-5	CASSQESFSGSAKVAQYF	TGTGCCAGCAGCCAAGAGTCCTTTAGCGGGAGCGCCAAGGTGGCCCAGTACTTC
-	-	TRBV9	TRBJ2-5	CASSVDLQETQYF	TGTGCCAGCAGCGTAGATCTGCAAGAGACCCAGTACTTC
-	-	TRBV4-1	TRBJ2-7	CASTPGVGSYEQYF	TGCGCCAGCACACCAGGGGTTGGCTCCTACGAGCAGTACTTC
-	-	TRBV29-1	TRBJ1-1	CSVEDLQLDNGF	TGCAGCGTTGAAGATCTTCAATTGGACAACGGATTT
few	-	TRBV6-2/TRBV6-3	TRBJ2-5	CASSYPKTGRGVETQYF	TGTGCCAGCAGTTACCCCAAGACAGGGAGGGGGGTAGAGACCCAGTACTTC
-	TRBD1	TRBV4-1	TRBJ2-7	CASSLTGGFFDEQYF	TGCGCCAGCAGCCTTACAGGGGGCTTTTTCGACGAGCAGTACTTC
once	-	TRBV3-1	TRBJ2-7	CASSQGASGFYEQYF	TGTGCCAGCAGCCAGGGGGCTAGCGGTTTCTACGAGCAGTACTTC
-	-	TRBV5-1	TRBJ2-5	CASSRSSGETQYF	TGCGCCAGCAGCCGATCGTCCGGGGAGACCCAGTACTTC
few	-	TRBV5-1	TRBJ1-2	CASSLDTGYTF	TGCGCCAGCAGCTTGGACACGGGCTACACCTTC
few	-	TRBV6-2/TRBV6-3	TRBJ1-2	CASSYGERRWRTNYGYTF	TGTGCCAGCAGTTACGGTGAACGGCGGTGGCGAACTAACTATGGCTACACCTTC
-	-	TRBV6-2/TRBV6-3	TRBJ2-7	CASSYKGPYEQYF	TGTGCCAGCAGTTACAAAGGCCCCTACGAGCAGTACTTC
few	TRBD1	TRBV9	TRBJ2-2	CASSAGQGLSGELFF	TGTGCCAGCAGCGCGGGACAGGGTCTGAGCGGGGAGCTGTTTTTT
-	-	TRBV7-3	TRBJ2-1	CASSLQLREHRIAGNEQFF	TGTGCCAGCAGCTTACAACTTAGGGAACACAGGATTGCGGGCAATGAGCAGTTCTTC
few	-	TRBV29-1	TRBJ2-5	CSVRDTQETQYF	TGCAGCGTCCGGGACACTCAAGAGACCCAGTACTTC